This TCR beta chain was profiled in a study of T cell responses to AZD1222 COVID-19 vaccine. Only in-frame clones appear in the TCRdb table, and some are missing; sequencing was by immunoSEQ multiplex PCR. The sample has roughly 70,000 clones, about four fifths seen once; the top ten hold 5% to 6%. Study results and caveats: Two AZD1222 doses significantly raised spike-specific TCR breadth and depth over controls. Mostly white British, mostly female donors; authors suggested clonal diversity may be underestimated.

This clone was observed a few times. Its antigen is undetermined. Per the germline V gene, CDR1 is SGHRS and CDR2 is YFSETQ. The ends were cut back, 2 bases at V and 0 bases at J, with 8 bases in the middle. The CDR3 is 14 amino acids. The rearrangement links TRBV5-1 to TRBJ2-5; no reliable D call. The TCR sequence derives from an adult in good health. The sequencing here drew on peripheral blood, taken on day 0 of AZD1222 vaccination. The CDR3: CASSFRPDQETQYF. DNA for the CDR3: TGCGCCAGCAGCTTTCGGCCAGACCAAGAGACCCAGTACTTC. The full variable domain, with the rest looked up from reference TRBV5-1 and TRBJ2-5, is KAGVTQTPRYLIKTRGQQVTLSCSPISGHRSVSWYQQTPGQGLQFLFEYFSETQRNKGNFPGRFSGRQFSNSRSEMNVSTLELGDSALYLCASSFRPDQETQYFGPGTRLLVL.